Listed below are T cell receptor beta chains from one sample, sequenced in a study of T-cell reconstitution after alpha-beta-depleted transplantation in children. TCRdb passed the PCR reads through MiXCR, listing each CDR3 protein once. This repertoire shows 200,000 to 300,000 distinct CDR3 sequences, roughly 23% found once; its top ten account for approximately 2.5%. Sequencing used PBMCs, obtained before TCRalphabeta/CD19-depleted stem cell transplant. These receptors came from a girl aged 2-10 years with Fanconi anemia, due to receive a stem cell transplant. CDR3s include the opening cysteine and the closing phenylalanine or tryptophan. D genes are given only for firm matches. Part of the rows lack a size; the others show once, few, many or a class for expanded clones.

TRBJ2-3 TRBV20-1 NA few CSTPLALRGDTQYF TGCAGTACACCTCTAGCGCTCCGGGGGGATACGCAGTATTTT
TRBJ2-5 TRBV12-3/TRBV12-4 TRBD1 many CASSGTGQETQYF TGTGCCAGCAGCGGGACAGGACAAGAGACCCAGTACTTC
TRBJ1-2 TRBV12-3/TRBV12-4 NA many CASSYHGQMYGYTF TGTGCCAGCAGTTATCACGGACAGATGTATGGCTACACCTTC
TRBJ2-1 TRBV5-6 NA NA CASSFDVGGVVLNEQFF TGTGCCAGCAGCTTCGATGTCGGGGGCGTGGTGTTGAATGAGCAGTTCTTC
TRBJ2-1 TRBV20-1 TRBD2 NA CSASRLAGTNEQFF TGCAGTGCTAGTCGTCTAGCGGGGACCAATGAGCAGTTCTTC
TRBJ2-1 TRBV20-1 NA NA CSAGLSYNEQFF TGCAGTGCTGGACTCTCCTACAATGAGCAGTTCTTC
TRBJ2-5 TRBV6-5 NA NA CASSYSPGQGETQYF TGTGCCAGCAGTTACTCTCCGGGGCAAGGGGAGACCCAGTACTTC
TRBJ1-6 TRBV7-2 NA few CASSLVGAPNSPLHF TGTGCCAGCAGCTTAGTGGGGGCCCCGAATTCACCCCTCCACTTT
TRBJ2-6 TRBV7-9 NA many CASSLPGHSGANVLTF TGTGCCAGCAGCTTACCGGGACACTCTGGGGCCAACGTCCTGACTTTC
TRBJ1-2 TRBV29-1 NA many CSAGWSIYGYTF TGCAGCGCTGGGTGGTCGATCTATGGCTACACCTTC
TRBJ1-1 TRBV28 NA many CASSKLPLFEAFF TGTGCCAGCAGTAAGCTTCCCCTGTTTGAAGCTTTCTTT
TRBJ2-7 TRBV24-1 NA few CATSTPGSYEQYF TGTGCCACCAGTACCCCAGGTTCCTACGAGCAGTACTTC
TRBJ2-5 TRBV11-1 TRBD2 once CASSTPGLAGGVLQETQYF TGTGCCAGCAGCACACCGGGACTAGCGGGGGGGGTCCTCCAAGAGACCCAGTACTTC
TRBJ2-7 TRBV3-1 NA many CASSQELRNPLYEQYF TGTGCCAGCAGCCAAGAACTGCGGAATCCACTCTACGAGCAGTACTTC
TRBJ2-2 TRBV29-1 NA NA CSVEGQDTGELFF TGCAGCGTTGAAGGACAAGACACCGGGGAGCTGTTTTTT
TRBJ2-7 TRBV20-1 TRBD2 NA CSARGLAGEGYEQYF TGCAGTGCTAGGGGACTAGCGGGAGAGGGATACGAGCAGTACTTC
TRBJ2-7 TRBV2 TRBD1 NA CASSGVGDRGTYEQYF TGTGCCAGCAGTGGGGTCGGGGACAGGGGTACCTACGAGCAGTACTTC
TRBJ2-7 TRBV7-2 TRBD2 NA CASCLAGGLEQYF TGTGCCAGCTGTCTAGCGGGGGGGCTCGAGCAGTACTTC
TRBJ2-1 TRBV6-5 NA NA CASSYVSGKGEQFF TGTGCCAGCAGTTACGTCTCGGGAAAGGGGGAGCAGTTCTTC
TRBJ1-6 TRBV15 NA many CATSRELGSPLHF TGTGCCACCAGCAGAGAGCTGGGTTCACCCCTCCACTTT